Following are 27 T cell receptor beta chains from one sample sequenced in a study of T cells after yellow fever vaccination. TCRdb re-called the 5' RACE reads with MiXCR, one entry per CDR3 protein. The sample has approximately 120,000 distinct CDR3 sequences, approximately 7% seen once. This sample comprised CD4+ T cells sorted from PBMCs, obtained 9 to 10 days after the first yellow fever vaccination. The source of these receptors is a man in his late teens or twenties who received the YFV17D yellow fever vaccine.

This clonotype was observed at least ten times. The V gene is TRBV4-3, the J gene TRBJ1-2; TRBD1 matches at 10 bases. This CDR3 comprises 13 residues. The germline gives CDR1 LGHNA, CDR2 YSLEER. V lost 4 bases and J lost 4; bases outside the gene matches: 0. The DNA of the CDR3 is TGCGCCAGCAGCCGGACAGGGGGCTATGGCTACACCTTC. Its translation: CASSRTGGYGYTF.

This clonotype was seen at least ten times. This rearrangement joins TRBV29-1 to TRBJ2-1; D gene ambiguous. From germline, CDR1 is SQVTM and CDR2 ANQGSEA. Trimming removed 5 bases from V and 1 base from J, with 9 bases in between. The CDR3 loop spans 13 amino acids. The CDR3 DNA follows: TGCAGCGTTCGTGCGGCTTCCTACAATGAGCAGTTCTTC. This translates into CSVRAASYNEQFF.

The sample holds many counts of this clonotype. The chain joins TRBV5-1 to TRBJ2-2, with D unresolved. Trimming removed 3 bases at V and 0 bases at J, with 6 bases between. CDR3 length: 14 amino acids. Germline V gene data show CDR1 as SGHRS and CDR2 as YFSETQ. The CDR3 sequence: CASSSTANTGELFF. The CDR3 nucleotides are TGCGCCAGCAGCTCCACAGCGAACACCGGGGAGCTGTTTTTT.

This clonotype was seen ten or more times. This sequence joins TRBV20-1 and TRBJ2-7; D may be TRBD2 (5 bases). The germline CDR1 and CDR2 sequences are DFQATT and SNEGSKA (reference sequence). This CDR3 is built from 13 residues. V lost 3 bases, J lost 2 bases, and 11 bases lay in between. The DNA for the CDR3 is TGCAGTGCTAGGGGGAGTCGAACCTACGAGCAGTACGTC. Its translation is CSARGSRTYEQYV.

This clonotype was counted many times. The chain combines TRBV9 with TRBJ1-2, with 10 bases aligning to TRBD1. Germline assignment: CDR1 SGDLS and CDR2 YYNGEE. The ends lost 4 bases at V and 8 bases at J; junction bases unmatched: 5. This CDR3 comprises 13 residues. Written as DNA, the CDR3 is TGTGCCAGCAGCCGGGACAGGGGAAGGGGCTACACCTTC. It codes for CASSRDRGRGYTF.

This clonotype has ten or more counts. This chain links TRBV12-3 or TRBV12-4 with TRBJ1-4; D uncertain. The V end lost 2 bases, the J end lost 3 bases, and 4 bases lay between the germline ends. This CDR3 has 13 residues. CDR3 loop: CASSLQANEKLFF. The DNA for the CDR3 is TGTGCCAGCAGTTTACAGGCTAATGAAAAACTGTTTTTT.

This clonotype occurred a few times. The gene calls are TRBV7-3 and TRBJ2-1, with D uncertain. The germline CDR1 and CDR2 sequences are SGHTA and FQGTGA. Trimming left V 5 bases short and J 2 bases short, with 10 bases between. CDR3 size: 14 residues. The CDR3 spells CASSPRPAYNEQFF. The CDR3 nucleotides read TGTGCCAGCAGCCCCCGGCCCGCCTACAATGAGCAGTTCTTC.

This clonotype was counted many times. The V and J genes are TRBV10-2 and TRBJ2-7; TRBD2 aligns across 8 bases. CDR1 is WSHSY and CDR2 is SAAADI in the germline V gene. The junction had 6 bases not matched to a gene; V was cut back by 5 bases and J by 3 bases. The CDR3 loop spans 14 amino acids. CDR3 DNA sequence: TGCGCCAGCAGTTCAGCGGGGGCCCACTACGAGCAGTACTTC. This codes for CASSSAGAHYEQYF.

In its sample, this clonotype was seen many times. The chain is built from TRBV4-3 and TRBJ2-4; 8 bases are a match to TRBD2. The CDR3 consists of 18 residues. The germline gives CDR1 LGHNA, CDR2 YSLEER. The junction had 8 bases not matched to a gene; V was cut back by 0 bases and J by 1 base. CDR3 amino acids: CASSQDPRGVWAKNIQYF. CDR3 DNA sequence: TGCGCCAGCAGCCAAGATCCGCGGGGGGTATGGGCCAAAAACATTCAGTACTTC.

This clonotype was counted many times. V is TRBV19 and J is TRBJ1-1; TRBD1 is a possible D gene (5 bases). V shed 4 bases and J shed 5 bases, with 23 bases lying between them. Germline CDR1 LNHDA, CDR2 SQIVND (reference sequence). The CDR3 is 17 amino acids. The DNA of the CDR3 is TGTGCCAGTAGTAACTTAGGGGCGCGCGCCCGGGGAACTGAAGCTTTCTTT. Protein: CASSNLGARARGTEAFF.

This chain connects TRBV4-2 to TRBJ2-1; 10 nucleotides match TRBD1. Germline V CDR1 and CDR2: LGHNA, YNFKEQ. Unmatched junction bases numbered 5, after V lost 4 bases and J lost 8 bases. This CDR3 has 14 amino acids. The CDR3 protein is CASSRRTGGDEQFF. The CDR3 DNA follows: TGTGCCAGCAGCCGACGGACAGGGGGGGATGAGCAGTTCTTC.

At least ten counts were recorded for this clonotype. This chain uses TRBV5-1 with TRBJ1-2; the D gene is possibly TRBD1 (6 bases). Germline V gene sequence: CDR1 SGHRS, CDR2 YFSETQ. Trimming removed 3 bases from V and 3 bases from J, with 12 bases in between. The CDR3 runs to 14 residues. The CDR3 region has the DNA TGCGCCAGCAGCTCGGGGGACACGGACTATGGCTACACCTTC. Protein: CASSSGDTDYGYTF. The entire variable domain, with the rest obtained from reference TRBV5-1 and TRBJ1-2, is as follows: KAGVTQTPRYLIKTRGQQVTLSCSPISGHRSVSWYQQTPGQGLQFLFEYFSETQRNKGNFPGRFSGRQFSNSRSEMNVSTLELGDSALYLCASSSGDTDYGYTFGSGTRLTVV.

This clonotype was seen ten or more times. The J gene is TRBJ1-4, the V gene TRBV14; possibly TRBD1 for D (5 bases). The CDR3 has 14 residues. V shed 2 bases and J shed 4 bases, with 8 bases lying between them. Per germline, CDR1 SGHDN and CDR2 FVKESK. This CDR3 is CASSQQGLNEKLFF. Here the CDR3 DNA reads TGTGCCAGCAGCCAACAGGGACTTAATGAAAAACTGTTTTTT.

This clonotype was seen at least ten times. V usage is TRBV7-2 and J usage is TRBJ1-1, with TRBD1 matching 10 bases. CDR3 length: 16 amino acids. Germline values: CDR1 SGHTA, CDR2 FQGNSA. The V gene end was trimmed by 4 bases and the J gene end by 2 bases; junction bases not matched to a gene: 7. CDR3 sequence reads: CASSSAGTGVNTEAFF. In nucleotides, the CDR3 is TGTGCCAGCAGCTCCGCCGGGACAGGGGTAAACACTGAAGCTTTCTTT.

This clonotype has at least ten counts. CDR3 sequence (DNA): TGTGCCATCAGCAGAGAATGGGAGACCCAGTACTTC. Its translation: CAISREWETQYF. V usage is TRBV10-3 and J usage is TRBJ2-5; D is unclear. Trimming stripped 6 bases from V and 5 bases from J, with 10 bases between. Per the germline V gene, CDR1 is ENHRY and CDR2 is SYGVKD. There are 12 residues in the CDR3.

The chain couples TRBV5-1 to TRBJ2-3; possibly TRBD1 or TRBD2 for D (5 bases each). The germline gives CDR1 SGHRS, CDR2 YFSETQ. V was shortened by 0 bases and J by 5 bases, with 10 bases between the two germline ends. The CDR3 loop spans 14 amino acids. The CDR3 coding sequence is TGCGCCAGCAGCTTGGACGGGACGGGAGATACGCAGTATTTT. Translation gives CASSLDGTGDTQYF.

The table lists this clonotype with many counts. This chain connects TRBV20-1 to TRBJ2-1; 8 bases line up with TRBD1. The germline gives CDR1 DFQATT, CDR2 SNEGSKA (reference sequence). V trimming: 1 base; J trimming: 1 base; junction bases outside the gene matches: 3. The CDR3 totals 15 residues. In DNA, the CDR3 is TGCAGTGCTAGAGGGGGGACAGGATCCTACAATGAGCAGTTCTTC. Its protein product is CSARGGTGSYNEQFF.

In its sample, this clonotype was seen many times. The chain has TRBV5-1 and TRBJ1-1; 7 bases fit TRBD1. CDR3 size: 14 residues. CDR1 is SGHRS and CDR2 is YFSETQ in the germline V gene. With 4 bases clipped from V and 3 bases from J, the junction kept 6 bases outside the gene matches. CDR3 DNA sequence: TGCGCCAGCAGCCCCGGGACAGCAGACACTGAAGCTTTCTTT. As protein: CASSPGTADTEAFF.

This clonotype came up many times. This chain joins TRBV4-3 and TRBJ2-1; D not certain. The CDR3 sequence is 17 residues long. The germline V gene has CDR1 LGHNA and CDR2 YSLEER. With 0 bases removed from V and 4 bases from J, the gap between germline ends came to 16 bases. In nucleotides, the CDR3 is TGCGCCAGCAGCCAAGATCACTCCGGGCCGGCTTACAATGAGCAGTTCTTC. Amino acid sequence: CASSQDHSGPAYNEQFF.

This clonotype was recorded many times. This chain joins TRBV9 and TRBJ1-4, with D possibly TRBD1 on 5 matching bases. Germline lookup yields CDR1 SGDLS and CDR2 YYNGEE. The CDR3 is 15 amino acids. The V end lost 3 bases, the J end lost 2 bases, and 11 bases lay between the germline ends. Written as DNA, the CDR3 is TGTGCCAGCAGCGAGCGAGAGGGGACTAATGAAAAACTGTTTTTT. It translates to CASSEREGTNEKLFF.

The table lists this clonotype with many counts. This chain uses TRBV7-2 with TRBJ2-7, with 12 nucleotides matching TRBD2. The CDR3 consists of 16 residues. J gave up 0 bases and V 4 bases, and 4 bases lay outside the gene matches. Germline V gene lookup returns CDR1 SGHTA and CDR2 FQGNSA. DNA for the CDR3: TGTGCCAGCAGCTCTCCGACTAGCGGGGGCTCCTACGAGCAGTACTTC. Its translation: CASSSPTSGGSYEQYF.

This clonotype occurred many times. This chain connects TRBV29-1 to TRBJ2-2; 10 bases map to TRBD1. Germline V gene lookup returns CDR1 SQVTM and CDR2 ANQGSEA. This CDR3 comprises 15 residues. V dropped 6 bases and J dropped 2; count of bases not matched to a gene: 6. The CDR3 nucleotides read TGCAGCGTACCGACAGGGGGCATCAACACCGGGGAGCTGTTTTTT. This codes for CSVPTGGINTGELFF.

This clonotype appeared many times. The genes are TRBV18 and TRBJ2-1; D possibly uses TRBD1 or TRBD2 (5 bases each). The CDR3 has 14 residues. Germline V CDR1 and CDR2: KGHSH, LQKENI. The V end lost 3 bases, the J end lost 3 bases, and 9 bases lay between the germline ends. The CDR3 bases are TGTGCCAGCTCACCCCTGAGGGGCTACAATGAGCAGTTCTTC. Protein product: CASSPLRGYNEQFF.

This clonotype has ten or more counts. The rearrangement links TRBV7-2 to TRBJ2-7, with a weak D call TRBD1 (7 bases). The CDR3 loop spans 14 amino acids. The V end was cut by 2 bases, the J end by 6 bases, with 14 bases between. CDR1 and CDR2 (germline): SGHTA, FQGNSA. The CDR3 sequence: CASSLWAGGFEQYF. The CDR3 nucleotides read TGTGCCAGCAGCTTATGGGCAGGGGGGTTCGAGCAGTACTTC.

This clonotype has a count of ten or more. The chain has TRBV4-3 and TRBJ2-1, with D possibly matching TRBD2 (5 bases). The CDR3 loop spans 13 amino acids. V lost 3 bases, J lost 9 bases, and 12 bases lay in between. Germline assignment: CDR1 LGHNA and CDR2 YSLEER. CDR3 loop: CASSHRPGFEQFF. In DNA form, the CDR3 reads TGCGCCAGCAGCCACCGGCCGGGGTTTGAGCAGTTCTTC.

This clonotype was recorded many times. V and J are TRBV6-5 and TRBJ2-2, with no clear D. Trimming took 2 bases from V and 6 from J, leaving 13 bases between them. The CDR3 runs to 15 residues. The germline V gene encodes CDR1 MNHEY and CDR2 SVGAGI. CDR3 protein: CASSYRPRRSGELFF. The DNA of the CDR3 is TGTGCCAGCAGTTACCGTCCTAGAAGATCCGGGGAGCTGTTTTTT.

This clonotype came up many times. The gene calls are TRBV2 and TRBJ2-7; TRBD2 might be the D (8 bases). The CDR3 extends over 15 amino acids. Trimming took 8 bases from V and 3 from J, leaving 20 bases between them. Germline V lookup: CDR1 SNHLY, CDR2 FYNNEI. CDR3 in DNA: TGTGCCAGCCGGGAGGGAGGGACAGCAGACTACGAGCAGTACGTC. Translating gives CASREGGTADYEQYV.